This TCR beta chain originates from a study of breast tumors, draining lymph nodes, adjacent tissues. MiXCR, run by TCRdb on the multiplex PCR reads, gives a single entry per CDR3 protein. This table holds around 150,000 distinct CDR3 sequences, 20% to 25% found once. The germline gives CDR1 DFQATT, CDR2 SNEGSKA (reference sequence). The CDR3 totals 11 residues. Unmatched junction bases numbered 0, after V lost 4 bases and J lost 4 bases. This clonotype appeared many times. No antigen is known for it. Regarding the study as a whole: Compared with basal-like, luminal-like tumors shared significantly more repertoire with nontumor tissue. The data were judged consistent with most tumor T cells coming from lymph node and expanding in tumor. Tumor repertoires ranked between lymph nodes and nontumor tissue in diversity, with V and J gene preferences.

Breast cancer patients provided tissue from their axillary draining lymph nodes. The V and J genes are TRBV20-1 and TRBJ1-2; 7 nucleotides line up with TRBD1. This receptor was taken from a female donor with breast cancer. Some clones in this sample may be carry-over from other donors' samples. The sequencing sample was made of axillary lymph node tissue. The CDR3 DNA reads TGCAGTGCTACAGGGGGCTATGGCTACACCTTC. This codes for CSATGGYGYTF.